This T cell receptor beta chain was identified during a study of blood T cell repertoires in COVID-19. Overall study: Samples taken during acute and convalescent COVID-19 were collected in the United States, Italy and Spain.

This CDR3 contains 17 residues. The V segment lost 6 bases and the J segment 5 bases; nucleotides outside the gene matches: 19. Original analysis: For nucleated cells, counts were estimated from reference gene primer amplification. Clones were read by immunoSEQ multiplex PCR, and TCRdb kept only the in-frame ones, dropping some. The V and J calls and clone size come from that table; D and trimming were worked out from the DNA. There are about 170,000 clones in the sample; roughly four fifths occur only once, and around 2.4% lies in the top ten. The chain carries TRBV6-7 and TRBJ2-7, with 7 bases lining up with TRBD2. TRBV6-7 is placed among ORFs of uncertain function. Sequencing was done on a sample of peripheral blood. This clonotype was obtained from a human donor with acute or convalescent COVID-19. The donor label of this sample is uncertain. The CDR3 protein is CASRGRGKGVPPNEQYF. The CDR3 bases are TGTGCCAGCAGGGGGAGGGGTAAAGGGGTACCTCCTAACGAGCAGTACTTC.